This T cell receptor beta chain was captured in a study of T-cell memory formation after mild COVID-19. Study details: TCR clusters were mostly donor specific.

As to this clonotype: Its matching antigen is unknown.

Notes on the study in general: Second-wave clones that peaked on day 37 lacked confirmed SARS-CoV-2 specificity. Whereas later expanders leaned CD4+, clones contracting day 15 to 85 showed a balanced CD4/CD8 makeup. Some SARS-CoV-2-responding clones were already detected in memory before infection.

TCRdb reprocessed the 5' RACE reads with MiXCR, giving one entry per CDR3 protein. The sample holds 280,000 or so distinct CDR3 sequences, 7% to 10% seen once. V lost 5 bases and J lost 8, with 15 bases in between. The CDR3 totals 13 residues. This rearrangement joins TRBV12-3 or TRBV12-4 to TRBJ1-2, with TRBD1 as a possible D gene (5 bases). Sequenced input: PBMCs or a T cell subset sorted from them (not recorded which). This clonotype was sampled from a young man who had mild COVID-19 (a few samples of this study predate the infection). Cell type and time point are not known. The CDR3 bases are TGTGCCAGCAGTCCAGTCGGGGCCCTAGGCTACACCTTC. This sequence encodes CASSPVGALGYTF.